This is a list of T cell receptor beta chains from one sample in a study of radiotherapy plus CTLA-4 blockade in lung cancer. Profiling relied on immunoSEQ multiplex PCR, and the TCRdb table lists in-frame clones only, not all of them. The sample includes over 35,000 clones, approximately 77% of them seen just once. Sequencing used peripheral blood, obtained from a patient treated with radiotherapy plus ipilimumab. These receptors all come from a human donor with non-small cell lung cancer whose response to radiotherapy plus ipilimumab could not be evaluated. Both conserved end residues are part of each CDR3. The D gene is left open where the match is weak. Some rows have no size entry. The others give once, few or many, or a class for an expanded clone.

v_gene: TRBV7-8; abundance: .; d_gene: TRBD2; j_gene: TRBJ2-1; CDR3aa: CASSRPGLAGNEQFF; CDR3nt: TGTGCCAGCAGCCGCCCGGGACTAGCGGGAAATGAGCAGTTCTTC
v_gene: TRBV4-1; abundance: once; d_gene: .; j_gene: TRBJ2-5; CDR3aa: CASSQLRLVHQETQYF; CDR3nt: TGCGCCAGCAGCCAACTCAGACTAGTCCACCAAGAGACCCAGTACTTC
v_gene: TRBV7-2; abundance: .; d_gene: TRBD2; j_gene: TRBJ2-7; CDR3aa: CASSFSGVAEQYF; CDR3nt: TGTGCCAGCAGCTTTAGCGGGGTCGCCGAGCAGTACTTC
v_gene: TRBV7-7; abundance: .; d_gene: .; j_gene: TRBJ2-5; CDR3aa: CASSFSGTQKETQYF; CDR3nt: TGTGCCAGCAGCTTCTCGGGGACACAAAAAGAGACCCAGTACTTC
v_gene: TRBV11-1; abundance: .; d_gene: TRBD2; j_gene: TRBJ2-2; CDR3aa: CASSSPSGANTGELFF; CDR3nt: TGTGCCAGCAGTTCCCCTAGCGGGGCGAACACCGGGGAGCTGTTTTTT
v_gene: TRBV19; abundance: .; d_gene: TRBD1; j_gene: TRBJ2-2; CDR3aa: CASSSHRDSLVGELFF; CDR3nt: TGTGCCAGTAGTAGCCACCGGGACAGCCTAGTAGGGGAGCTGTTTTTT
v_gene: TRBV5-1; abundance: .; d_gene: TRBD1; j_gene: TRBJ1-1; CDR3aa: CASSFPGQGSEAFF; CDR3nt: TGCGCCAGCAGCTTCCCGGGACAGGGGTCTGAAGCTTTCTTT
v_gene: TRBV4-1; abundance: few; d_gene: TRBD1; j_gene: TRBJ1-2; CDR3aa: CASSRGTGDGYTF; CDR3nt: TGCGCCAGCAGCCGCGGGACAGGTGATGGCTACACCTTC
v_gene: TRBV6-1; abundance: .; d_gene: .; j_gene: TRBJ2-5; CDR3aa: CASRVLRGQETQYF; CDR3nt: TGTGCCAGCAGGGTTTTAAGGGGCCAAGAGACCCAGTACTTC
v_gene: TRBV6-5; abundance: .; d_gene: .; j_gene: TRBJ1-1; CDR3aa: CASQGTYRVFNEAFF; CDR3nt: TGTGCCAGCCAAGGCACATACAGGGTGTTTAATGAAGCTTTCTTT
v_gene: TRBV18; abundance: .; d_gene: TRBD1; j_gene: TRBJ1-1; CDR3aa: CASSPLNRGANTEAFF; CDR3nt: TGTGCCAGCTCACCACTCAACAGGGGGGCGAACACTGAAGCTTTCTTT
v_gene: TRBV9; abundance: .; d_gene: TRBD2; j_gene: TRBJ2-3; CDR3aa: CASSVGAGGLSSGTQYF; CDR3nt: TGTGCCAGCAGCGTAGGAGCGGGAGGCCTTAGTTCGGGTACGCAGTATTTT
v_gene: TRBV6-1; abundance: .; d_gene: .; j_gene: TRBJ2-3; CDR3aa: CASSEAGQSTDTQYF; CDR3nt: TGTGCCAGCAGTGAAGCGGGGCAAAGCACAGATACGCAGTATTTT
v_gene: TRBV4-3; abundance: few; d_gene: .; j_gene: TRBJ1-4; CDR3aa: CASSQVRATNEKLFF; CDR3nt: TGCGCCAGCAGCCAAGTGAGGGCAACTAATGAAAAACTGTTTTTT
v_gene: TRBV5-1; abundance: .; d_gene: TRBD1; j_gene: TRBJ2-5; CDR3aa: CASSQQGQLQETQYF; CDR3nt: TGCGCCAGCAGCCAACAGGGACAGCTCCAAGAGACCCAGTACTTC
v_gene: TRBV6-1; abundance: .; d_gene: TRBD2; j_gene: TRBJ2-3; CDR3aa: CASEGTSGSDTQYF; CDR3nt: TGTGCCAGCGAAGGGACTAGCGGGAGCGATACGCAGTATTTT
v_gene: TRBV7-8; abundance: .; d_gene: TRBD1; j_gene: TRBJ2-3; CDR3aa: CASSSYGQADTQYF; CDR3nt: TGTGCCAGCAGCTCTTACGGACAGGCCGATACGCAGTATTTT
v_gene: TRBV5-1; abundance: .; d_gene: .; j_gene: TRBJ2-1; CDR3aa: CASSVTDFYNEQFF; CDR3nt: TGCGCCAGCAGCGTGACAGATTTCTACAATGAGCAGTTCTTC
v_gene: TRBV5-4; abundance: .; d_gene: .; j_gene: TRBJ2-1; CDR3aa: CASSPPGAISYNEQFF; CDR3nt: TGTGCCAGCAGCCCCCCAGGGGCGATCTCCTACAATGAGCAGTTCTTC
v_gene: TRBV4-3; abundance: .; d_gene: .; j_gene: TRBJ2-2; CDR3aa: CASSRWRDTGELFF; CDR3nt: TGCGCCAGCAGCCGGTGGAGGGACACCGGGGAGCTGTTTTTT
v_gene: TRBV5-1; abundance: .; d_gene: .; j_gene: TRBJ2-1; CDR3aa: CASSLASRVSPYNEQFF; CDR3nt: TGCGCCAGCAGCTTGGCCAGTCGGGTTTCTCCTTACAATGAGCAGTTCTTC
v_gene: TRBV27; abundance: .; d_gene: TRBD1; j_gene: TRBJ1-5; CDR3aa: CASRGTGGLGQPQHF; CDR3nt: TGTGCCAGCAGAGGGACAGGGGGTTTGGGTCAGCCCCAGCATTTT
v_gene: TRBV18; abundance: .; d_gene: .; j_gene: TRBJ2-3; CDR3aa: CASSPTTTDTQYF; CDR3nt: TGTGCCAGCTCACCGACTACCACAGATACGCAGTATTTT
v_gene: TRBV18; abundance: .; d_gene: .; j_gene: TRBJ2-3; CDR3aa: CASSLASTDTQYF; CDR3nt: TGTGCCAGCTCACTGGCCAGCACAGATACGCAGTATTTT
v_gene: TRBV7-2; abundance: few; d_gene: .; j_gene: TRBJ2-7; CDR3aa: CASSSTYEQYF; CDR3nt: TGTGCCAGCAGCTCAACCTACGAGCAGTACTTC
v_gene: TRBV7-8; abundance: .; d_gene: .; j_gene: TRBJ1-6; CDR3aa: CASSLDEGFYNSPLHF; CDR3nt: TGTGCCAGCAGCTTAGACGAGGGTTTCTATAATTCACCCCTCCACTTT
v_gene: TRBV27; abundance: .; d_gene: TRBD1; j_gene: TRBJ1-3; CDR3aa: CASSSTRSGQGANTIYF; CDR3nt: TGTGCCAGCAGTTCAACAAGGTCGGGACAGGGGGCCAACACCATATATTTT
v_gene: TRBV7-3; abundance: .; d_gene: .; j_gene: TRBJ2-6; CDR3aa: CASSLAGGANVLTF; CDR3nt: TGTGCCAGCAGCTTGGCCGGGGGGGCCAACGTCCTGACTTTC
v_gene: TRBV19; abundance: few; d_gene: TRBD1; j_gene: TRBJ1-5; CDR3aa: CASTGGQGTGNWQPQHF; CDR3nt: TGTGCCAGTACCGGCGGACAGGGGACGGGCAATTGGCAGCCCCAGCATTTT
v_gene: TRBV28; abundance: .; d_gene: .; j_gene: TRBJ1-5; CDR3aa: CASSLQTGNQPQHF; CDR3nt: TGTGCCAGCAGCCTACAAACAGGGAATCAGCCCCAGCATTTT
v_gene: TRBV7-9; abundance: .; d_gene: TRBD2; j_gene: TRBJ2-1; CDR3aa: CASSFGGSSYNEQFF; CDR3nt: TGTGCCAGCAGCTTCGGGGGGAGTTCCTACAATGAGCAGTTCTTC
v_gene: TRBV7-2; abundance: once; d_gene: TRBD2; j_gene: TRBJ2-3; CDR3aa: CASSRSGSGLTDTQYF; CDR3nt: TGTGCCAGCAGCCGTAGCGGGAGTGGTTTAACAGATACGCAGTATTTT
v_gene: TRBV7-2; abundance: once; d_gene: .; j_gene: TRBJ1-2; CDR3aa: CASSRFRGPGRGGYTF; CDR3nt: TGTGCCAGCAGCCGTTTTAGAGGACCGGGCAGGGGTGGCTACACCTTC
v_gene: TRBV5-1; abundance: .; d_gene: .; j_gene: TRBJ2-5; CDR3aa: CASGTWGGAETQYF; CDR3nt: TGCGCCAGCGGCACTTGGGGGGGGGCAGAGACCCAGTACTTC
v_gene: TRBV6-1; abundance: .; d_gene: .; j_gene: TRBJ2-1; CDR3aa: CASSERAWSSYNEQFF; CDR3nt: TGTGCCAGCAGTGAGAGGGCCTGGAGCTCCTACAATGAGCAGTTCTTC
v_gene: TRBV9; abundance: .; d_gene: TRBD2; j_gene: TRBJ2-2; CDR3aa: CASSLTSGGQNTGELFF; CDR3nt: TGTGCCAGCAGCCTTACTAGCGGGGGACAGAACACCGGGGAGCTGTTTTTT
v_gene: TRBV11-2; abundance: .; d_gene: .; j_gene: TRBJ2-5; CDR3aa: CASSPSRPQETQYF; CDR3nt: TGTGCCAGCAGCCCCAGCAGGCCTCAAGAGACCCAGTACTTC
v_gene: TRBV5-1; abundance: once; d_gene: .; j_gene: TRBJ2-7; CDR3aa: CASSLGSVAGAYEQYF; CDR3nt: TGCGCCAGCAGCTTGGGTTCAGTGGCAGGGGCCTACGAGCAGTACTTC
v_gene: TRBV13; abundance: once; d_gene: .; j_gene: TRBJ2-5; CDR3aa: CASSPWGSGYPRETQYF; CDR3nt: TGTGCCAGCAGCCCATGGGGCAGCGGGTATCCTCGGGAGACCCAGTACTTC
v_gene: TRBV10-3; abundance: few; d_gene: TRBD2; j_gene: TRBJ2-1; CDR3aa: CAISDPSSGTSYNEQFF; CDR3nt: TGTGCCATCAGTGATCCCTCTTCCGGGACTAGCTACAATGAGCAGTTCTTC